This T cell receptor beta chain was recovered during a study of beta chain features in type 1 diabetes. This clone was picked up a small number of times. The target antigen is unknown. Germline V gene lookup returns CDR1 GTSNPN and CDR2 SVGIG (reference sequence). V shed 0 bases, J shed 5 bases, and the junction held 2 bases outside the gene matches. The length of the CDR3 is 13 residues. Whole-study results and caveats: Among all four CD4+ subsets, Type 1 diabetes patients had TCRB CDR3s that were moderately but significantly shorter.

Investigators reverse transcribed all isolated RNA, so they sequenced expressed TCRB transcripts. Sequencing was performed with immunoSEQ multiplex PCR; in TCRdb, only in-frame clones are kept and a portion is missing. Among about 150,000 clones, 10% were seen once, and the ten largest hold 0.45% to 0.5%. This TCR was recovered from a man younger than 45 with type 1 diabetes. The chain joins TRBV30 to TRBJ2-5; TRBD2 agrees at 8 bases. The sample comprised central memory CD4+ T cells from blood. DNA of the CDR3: TGTGCCTGGAGTGTAGCTAGCGGGGAGACCCAGTACTTC. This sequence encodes CAWSVASGETQYF.